Listed below are T cell receptor beta chains from one sample, sequenced in a study of T cell responses to AZD1222 COVID-19 vaccine. Data came from immunoSEQ multiplex PCR; TCRdb stores just in-frame clones and leaves some out. The sample has more than 110,000 clones; roughly 90% are singletons. The specimen comprised peripheral blood, sampled on day 0 of AZD1222 vaccination. The source is an adult in good health. Each CDR3 is given with its conserved first and last residue. The order of the fields is J gene, D gene, clone size, V gene, CDR3 DNA, CDR3 protein. A D gene is named only where the DNA matches it firmly. Size is omitted from some rows. Given values are once, few, many or a class for expanded clones.

J: TRBJ2-7; D: NA; size: few; V: TRBV7-8; DNA: TGTGCCAGCAGCTTAGCCCGTCCGCACGAGCAGTACTTC; CDR3: CASSLARPHEQYF
J: TRBJ2-1; D: TRBD2; size: few; V: TRBV12-3/TRBV12-4; DNA: TGTGCCAGCAGCCCAGGCGGGAGAGTGGAGCAGTTCTTC; CDR3: CASSPGGRVEQFF
J: TRBJ2-7; D: NA; size: few; V: TRBV3-1/TRBV3-2; DNA: TGTGCCAGCAGCCTTGCCTCACAGGGTCGCCGCGAGCAGTACTTC; CDR3: CASSLASQGRREQYF
J: TRBJ1-1; D: NA; size: once; V: TRBV19; DNA: TGTGCCAGTCGTAACTCCGGGAGTGTCGCTGAAGCTTTCTTT; CDR3: CASRNSGSVAEAFF
J: TRBJ2-3; D: NA; size: NA; V: TRBV19; DNA: TGTGCCAGTAGTCCGCGGGACGTAGGGATCACAGATACGCAGTATTTT; CDR3: CASSPRDVGITDTQYF
J: TRBJ2-1; D: NA; size: NA; V: TRBV5-1; DNA: TGCGCCAGCAGCGCCTCCTCGAGCTCCTACAATGAGCAGTTCTTC; CDR3: CASSASSSSYNEQFF
J: TRBJ1-1; D: NA; size: NA; V: TRBV3-1/TRBV3-2; DNA: TGTGCCAGCAGCACGGGAGAAATTGAAGCTTTCTTT; CDR3: CASSTGEIEAFF
J: TRBJ2-5; D: NA; size: NA; V: TRBV28; DNA: TGTGCCAGCGGGAGACAACTTCAAGAGACCCAGTACTTC; CDR3: CASGRQLQETQYF
J: TRBJ2-5; D: TRBD2; size: NA; V: TRBV10-3; DNA: TGTGCCATCACGGGAGGGCCTGGAGAGACCCAGTACTTC; CDR3: CAITGGPGETQYF
J: TRBJ1-2; D: NA; size: NA; V: TRBV24-1; DNA: TGTGCCACCAGTGCCGGCCGCACCACTGCCTTC; CDR3: CATSAGRTTAF
J: TRBJ2-1; D: NA; size: NA; V: TRBV24-1; DNA: TGTGCCACCAGTGAGAAGGTAGTGCGGGGCTTCTACAATGAGCAGTTCTTC; CDR3: CATSEKVVRGFYNEQFF
J: TRBJ1-5; D: NA; size: NA; V: TRBV10-2; DNA: TGCGCCAGCGGACGGGGGGCGGGGGGCAATCAGCCCCAGCATTTT; CDR3: CASGRGAGGNQPQHF
J: TRBJ2-7; D: TRBD2; size: NA; V: TRBV6-5; DNA: TGTGCCAGCAGTTGGGGGGGAGGTTACGAGCAGTACTTC; CDR3: CASSWGGGYEQYF
J: TRBJ1-2; D: TRBD1; size: NA; V: TRBV6-4; DNA: TGTGCCAGCAGTGACACGCAGGGGGATCTCTATGGCTACACCTTC; CDR3: CASSDTQGDLYGYTF
J: TRBJ1-2; D: NA; size: NA; V: TRBV6-4; DNA: TGTGCCAGCAGCCCCGACCAGGGCGGCTATGGCTACACCTTC; CDR3: CASSPDQGGYGYTF
J: TRBJ2-1; D: TRBD2; size: NA; V: TRBV29-1; DNA: TGCAGCGTTGACGCGGGCGGGAGTTACAATGAGCAGTTCTTC; CDR3: CSVDAGGSYNEQFF
J: TRBJ1-5; D: NA; size: NA; V: TRBV27; DNA: TGTGCCAGCGGTCTAGGGAGGAGTCAGCCCCAGCATTTT; CDR3: CASGLGRSQPQHF
J: TRBJ2-5; D: TRBD1; size: NA; V: TRBV5-4; DNA: TGTGCCAGCAGGGCGGGACAGGGTCGAGAGACCCAGTACTTC; CDR3: CASRAGQGRETQYF
J: TRBJ2-2; D: NA; size: NA; V: TRBV27; DNA: TGTGCCAGCAGTTTTTGGCGCCTGAACACCGGGGAGCTGTTTTTT; CDR3: CASSFWRLNTGELFF
J: TRBJ1-1; D: NA; size: NA; V: TRBV10-1; DNA: TGCGCCAGCAGTGATGGCCCCGGGGACACTGAAGCTTTCTTT; CDR3: CASSDGPGDTEAFF
J: TRBJ1-2; D: NA; size: NA; V: TRBV12-5; DNA: TGTGCTAGTGGTGGATCCACGTCGGACAGCCAATCCTCGGGCTACACCTTC; CDR3: CASGGSTSDSQSSGYTF
J: TRBJ1-2; D: NA; size: NA; V: TRBV7-7; DNA: TGTGCCAGCAGCTTAGTTATCGCCTTGTTGACCTTC; CDR3: CASSLVIALLTF
J: TRBJ2-7; D: TRBD1; size: NA; V: TRBV3-1/TRBV3-2; DNA: TGTGCCAGCAGCCAAACAGGGGCCAACTACGAGCAGTACTTC; CDR3: CASSQTGANYEQYF
J: TRBJ1-4; D: NA; size: medium-sized; V: TRBV27; DNA: TGTGCCAGCAGTTTATTTTCCAGGGTCAGGAGTGAAAAACTGTTTTTT; CDR3: CASSLFSRVRSEKLFF
J: TRBJ2-7; D: TRBD2; size: NA; V: TRBV3-1/TRBV3-2; DNA: TGTGCCAGCAGCCAAGCGCCAGCGGGATCCTACGAGCAGTACTTC; CDR3: CASSQAPAGSYEQYF
J: TRBJ1-2; D: TRBD1; size: NA; V: TRBV4-3; DNA: TGCGCCAGCAGCCATGGGGACAGCTATGGCTACACCTTC; CDR3: CASSHGDSYGYTF
J: TRBJ1-1; D: NA; size: NA; V: TRBV5-4; DNA: TGTGCCAGCAGCTTGGTGGGGGCCGGCACTGAAGCTTTCTTT; CDR3: CASSLVGAGTEAFF
J: TRBJ2-1; D: TRBD2; size: NA; V: TRBV5-4; DNA: TGTGCCAGCAGCTTGGGACTAGCGGGAGGGGGTGAGCAGTTCTTC; CDR3: CASSLGLAGGGEQFF
J: TRBJ2-3; D: NA; size: NA; V: TRBV9; DNA: TGTGCCAGCAGCGTGGGTGCTGGGGCTACGCAGTATTTT; CDR3: CASSVGAGATQYF
J: TRBJ1-4; D: NA; size: NA; V: TRBV4-3; DNA: TGCGCCAGCAGCCAAGCTACAGGGATTAATGAAAAACTGTTTTTT; CDR3: CASSQATGINEKLFF
J: TRBJ2-5; D: NA; size: NA; V: TRBV19; DNA: TGTGCCAGTAAACGAGCAGGGGCGTACCAAGAGACCCAGTACTTC; CDR3: CASKRAGAYQETQYF
J: TRBJ1-1; D: NA; size: NA; V: TRBV19; DNA: TGTGCCAGTAGTATAAGTGGAGCTGAAGCTTTCTTT; CDR3: CASSISGAEAFF
J: TRBJ2-5; D: NA; size: NA; V: TRBV5-6; DNA: TGTGCCAGCAGCTTGTATGGGGAAGAGACCCAGTACTTC; CDR3: CASSLYGEETQYF
J: TRBJ2-7; D: TRBD1; size: NA; V: TRBV7-8; DNA: TGTGCCAGCAGCGCCCGCGGACAGGGGGCCATCCAGCAGTACTTC; CDR3: CASSARGQGAIQQYF
J: TRBJ2-7; D: TRBD2; size: NA; V: TRBV28; DNA: TGTGCCAGCAGTTTTGGCGGGAGTCTCTACGAGCAGTACTTC; CDR3: CASSFGGSLYEQYF
J: TRBJ2-3; D: TRBD2; size: NA; V: TRBV4-3; DNA: TGCGCCAGCAGCCAAGAACCTCTAGCGGTCACAGATACGCAGTATTTT; CDR3: CASSQEPLAVTDTQYF
J: TRBJ1-2; D: TRBD1; size: NA; V: TRBV10-2; DNA: TGCGCCAGTCGACAGGGGGCAAACTATGGCTACACCTTC; CDR3: CASRQGANYGYTF
J: TRBJ1-2; D: TRBD1; size: NA; V: TRBV19; DNA: TGTGCCAGTAGTCAGGGGGAAAACTATGGCTACACCTTC; CDR3: CASSQGENYGYTF
J: TRBJ1-4; D: NA; size: NA; V: TRBV10-3; DNA: TGTGCCATCAGTCAGGGAGCGGGTAATGAAAAACTGTTTTTT; CDR3: CAISQGAGNEKLFF
J: TRBJ1-6; D: TRBD1; size: NA; V: TRBV6-5; DNA: TGTGCCAGCAGCTCCGGGACAGGTTATTCACCCCTCCACTTT; CDR3: CASSSGTGYSPLHF
J: TRBJ2-7; D: NA; size: NA; V: TRBV11-2; DNA: TGTGCCAGCAGCTTAGTTTACGCAAGCGAGCAGTACTTC; CDR3: CASSLVYASEQYF
J: TRBJ2-3; D: NA; size: NA; V: TRBV6-5; DNA: TGTGCCACCACGGGGTTGACAGATACGCAGTATTTT; CDR3: CATTGLTDTQYF
J: TRBJ1-1; D: NA; size: NA; V: TRBV4-1; DNA: TGCGCCAGCAGCCAACCTATAGGGAACACTGAAGCTTTCTTT; CDR3: CASSQPIGNTEAFF
J: TRBJ2-1; D: TRBD2; size: NA; V: TRBV7-2; DNA: TGTGCCAGCAGCCCCGGGACTAGCGGGAGTAAGGGGCACAATGAGCAGTTCTTC; CDR3: CASSPGTSGSKGHNEQFF
J: TRBJ2-3; D: NA; size: NA; V: TRBV5-1; DNA: TGCGCCAGCAGCTTGTGGGGTAGCACAGATACGCAGTATTTT; CDR3: CASSLWGSTDTQYF
J: TRBJ2-1; D: TRBD2; size: NA; V: TRBV6-5; DNA: TGTGCCAGCAGTTCCCCTGGCGGGAGGGCCGGGGATGAGCAGTTCTTC; CDR3: CASSSPGGRAGDEQFF